The 32 T cell receptor beta chains presented below share a single source sample, sequenced in a study of beta chain features in type 1 diabetes. Of the isolated RNA, all was reverse transcribed, and so the sequenced material was expressed TCRB transcripts. The repertoire was sequenced with immunoSEQ multiplex PCR; TCRdb's copy has only in-frame clones and lacks some. The table has approximately 110,000 clones, 40% seen once. The sequenced sample consisted of stem cell memory CD4+ T cells from blood. The source is a woman in her late teens or twenties in good health.

The chain combines TRBV10-3 with TRBJ2-5; TRBD2 is a possible D gene (6 bases). The DNA end favors TRBJ2-7, so the J call may be wrong. The germline V gene has CDR1 ENHRY and CDR2 SYGVKD. The CDR3 extends over 15 amino acids. The CDR3 coding sequence is TGTGCCATCAGGGCGGGATCAGGGCTACCCTACGAGCAGTACTTC. Translating it yields CAIRAGSGLPYEQYF.

The chain carries TRBV6-1 and TRBJ2-7; 8 bases align to TRBD1. Germline-derived CDR1 and CDR2 are MNHNS and SASEGT. V trimming: 6 bases; J trimming: 6 bases; junction bases outside the gene matches: 10. This CDR3 region has 14 residues. The CDR3 region is CASRPRTGPSEQYF. The CDR3 DNA reads as TGTGCCAGCAGACCTCGGACAGGGCCTAGCGAGCAGTACTTC.

J is TRBJ2-1 and V is TRBV7-9; 8 positions match TRBD2. Germline V lookup: CDR1 SEHNR, CDR2 FQNEAQ (reference sequence). J lost 6 bases, V lost 4 bases, and 2 bases had no gene match. CDR3 length: 13 amino acids. CDR3 in DNA: TGTGCCAGCAGCTCCACTAGCGGCAATGAGCAGTTCTTC. Translating it yields CASSSTSGNEQFF.

V gene TRBV7-2 combines with J gene TRBJ1-3; D unclear. This CDR3 contains 16 residues. Germline CDR1 SGHTA, CDR2 FQGNSA. The V end was cut by 5 bases, the J end by 0 bases, with 14 bases between. The CDR3 coding sequence is TGTGCCAGCAGCGAGACCCAGGTATACTCTGGAAACACCATATATTTT. It is translated as CASSETQVYSGNTIYF. The entire variable domain, with the rest obtained from reference TRBV7-2 and TRBJ1-3, is as follows: GAGVSQSPSNKVTEKGKDVELRCDPISGHTALYWYRQSLGQGLEFLIYFQGNSAPDKSGLPSDRFSAERTGGSVSTLTIQRTQQEDSAVYLCASSETQVYSGNTIYFGEGSWLTVV.

This clone has a handful of counts. J is TRBJ2-7 and V is TRBV5-1, with 8 bases lining up with TRBD2. With 0 bases clipped from V and 7 bases from J, the junction kept 3 bases outside the gene matches. This CDR3 comprises 13 residues. In germline, CDR1 is SGHRS, CDR2 YFSETQ. CDR3 nucleotides: TGCGCCAGCAGCTTGGACCAGCGGGAGGAGCAGTACTTC. Translation: CASSLDQREEQYF.

The chain is built from TRBV4-3 and TRBJ1-2; the match to TRBD1 covers 11 bases. V was pared by 4 bases and J by 4 bases, with 5 bases of the junction left unmatched. The germline V gene has CDR1 LGHNA and CDR2 YSLEER. CDR3 length: 15 amino acids. CDR3 nucleotides: TGCGCCAGCAGCCGCCGGGACAGGGGGGCCTATGGCTACACCTTC. Encoded protein: CASSRRDRGAYGYTF.

This chain joins TRBV29-1 and TRBJ2-7, with 8 bases that match TRBD2. The V segment lost 8 bases and the J segment 4 bases; nucleotides outside the gene matches: 16. This CDR3 region has 15 residues. The germline gives CDR1 SQVTM, CDR2 ANQGSEA. Here the CDR3 reads CSTTAEGTRPYEQYF. For the CDR3, the DNA is TGCAGCACAACAGCGGAGGGGACTAGACCTTACGAGCAGTACTTC.

This clone was picked up a small number of times. The J gene is TRBJ2-2, the V gene TRBV15, with D tentatively TRBD1 (6 bases). Germline assignment: CDR1 LNHNV and CDR2 YYDKDF (reference sequence). This CDR3 spans 17 amino acids. V lost 0 bases to trimming and J lost 5 bases, with 16 bases between them. The CDR3 bases are TGTGCCACCAGCAGAGATAAGCACAGGGCGAGGACCGGGGAGCTGTTTTTT. It encodes CATSRDKHRARTGELFF.

The sample holds a few counts of this clone. The gene calls are TRBV21-1 and TRBJ2-6; the table's D call TRBD1 went unverified against the DNA. TRBV21-1 represents a pseudogene. The CDR3 contains 19 residues. DNA for the CDR3: TGTGCCAGCAGCAACAACAGGGCCCTGGGGGTAGATGGGGCCAACGTCCTGACTTTC. It encodes CASSNNRALGVDGANVLTF.

V usage is TRBV28 and J usage is TRBJ2-7; perhaps TRBD2 as D (5 bases). Trimming removed 3 bases from V and 1 base from J, with 16 bases in between. The CDR3 is 16 amino acids. The germline V gene encodes CDR1 MDHEN and CDR2 SYDVKM. CDR3: CASSFVSGRGSYEQYF. The CDR3 DNA sequence: TGTGCCAGCAGTTTCGTCAGTGGGAGAGGGTCCTACGAGCAGTACTTC.

Only a few counts were recorded for this clone. The V gene is TRBV18, the J gene TRBJ2-1, with D maybe TRBD2 (5 bases). The CDR3 length is 15 residues. In germline, CDR1 is KGHSH, CDR2 LQKENI. V was shortened by 0 bases and J by 5 bases, with 11 bases between the two germline ends. CDR3 sequence: CASSPPWRLNNEQFF. In DNA, the CDR3 is TGTGCCAGCTCACCACCATGGAGGTTGAACAATGAGCAGTTCTTC.

The chain has TRBV6-5 and TRBJ2-7; TRBD2 matches 12 bases. V was pared by 10 bases and J by 12 bases, with 10 bases of the junction left unmatched. This CDR3 is built from 12 residues. Germline CDR1 reads MNHEY; CDR2 reads SVGAGI. Here the CDR3 reads CAIGLAGSGMYF. The CDR3, as DNA: TGTGCCATCGGACTAGCGGGGTCAGGGATGTACTTC.

The rearrangement uses TRBV4-1 and TRBJ1-5, with unresolved D. This CDR3 contains 15 residues. The germline CDR1 and CDR2 sequences are MGHRA and YSYEKL. Between the trimmed V and J ends, which lost 0 bases and 5 bases, there was a span of 11 bases. The CDR3, as DNA: TGCGCCAGCAGCCAAGACAGGTTTCTCCATCAGCCCCAGCATTTT. It codes for CASSQDRFLHQPQHF.

This chain connects TRBV11-2 to TRBJ2-2; the match to TRBD2 covers 9 bases. The germline CDR1 and CDR2 sequences are SGHAT and FQNNGV. V shed 2 bases, J shed 5 bases, and the junction held 9 bases outside the gene matches. The CDR3 length is 17 residues. The CDR3 DNA is TGTGCCAGCAGCTTACGACGTAGCGGGAGTTATACCGGGGAGCTGTTTTTT. Its protein product is CASSLRRSGSYTGELFF.

The chain joins TRBV7-2 to TRBJ2-1; maybe TRBD2 (6 bases). This CDR3 is 16 amino acids long. Germline lookup yields CDR1 SGHTA and CDR2 FQGNSA. The V gene lost 5 bases and the J gene lost 4 bases, with 18 bases spanning the gap. The CDR3 region has the DNA TGTGCCAGCAGCCCAAGGGGTCAGCGGGTGTACAATGAGCAGTTCTTC. It yields the protein CASSPRGQRVYNEQFF. The entire variable domain, with the rest obtained from reference TRBV7-2 and TRBJ2-1, is as follows: GAGVSQSPSNKVTEKGKDVELRCDPISGHTALYWYRQSLGQGLEFLIYFQGNSAPDKSGLPSDRFSAERTGGSVSTLTIQRTQQEDSAVYLCASSPRGQRVYNEQFFGPGTRLTVL.

The chain carries TRBV2 and TRBJ1-2, with a weak D call TRBD1 (5 bases). Trimming removed 7 bases from V and 4 bases from J, with 16 bases in between. The CDR3 sequence is 14 residues long. Per germline, CDR1 SNHLY and CDR2 FYNNEI. CDR3 amino acids: CASKGRGFGYGYTF. As DNA, the CDR3 is TGTGCCAGCAAGGGAAGGGGATTCGGCTATGGCTACACCTTC.

The chain carries TRBV28 and TRBJ2-7; TRBD2 matches 15 bases. Trimming cost V 6 bases and J 4 bases; bases outside gene matches: 4. The CDR3 spans 15 residues. Per germline, CDR1 MDHEN and CDR2 SYDVKM. The chain's CDR3 is CASSRGTSGRYEQYF. The CDR3 DNA follows: TGTGCCAGCAGCAGAGGGACTAGCGGGAGGTACGAGCAGTACTTC.

The genes are TRBV18 and TRBJ1-2; no clear D gene. The CDR3 is 15 residues long. From germline, CDR1 is KGHSH and CDR2 LQKENI. The germline V and J ends were trimmed by 3 bases and 4 bases, with 15 bases remaining between them. In DNA form, the CDR3 reads TGTGCCAGCTCACCTGACAACAGAAACTCCTATGGCTACACCTTC. As protein: CASSPDNRNSYGYTF.

The chain links TRBV9 to TRBJ2-2; a possible D gene is TRBD1 (6 bases). The length of the CDR3 is 16 residues. The germline gives CDR1 SGDLS, CDR2 YYNGEE. V gave up 3 bases and J gave up 6 bases, with 18 bases separating them. CDR3 in amino acids: CASSGRDKDFAGELFF. The CDR3 nucleotides are TGTGCCAGCAGCGGCCGGGACAAGGATTTTGCCGGGGAGCTGTTTTTT.

The table lists this clone with many counts. The genes are TRBV7-9 and TRBJ2-3; tentative D call: TRBD1 (5 bases). CDR3 length equals 15 residues. Germline V CDR1 and CDR2: SEHNR, FQNEAQ (reference sequence). Trimming took off 1 base at V and 0 bases at J, with 8 bases between the two ends. As DNA, the CDR3 is TGTGCCAGCAGCTTAGAGGGGTCTAGCACAGATACGCAGTATTTT. Translation gives CASSLEGSSTDTQYF.

This clone turned up a few times. The V and J genes are TRBV30 and TRBJ2-1, with 7 bases identical to TRBD2. The CDR3 has 14 residues. V gave up 4 bases and J gave up 7 bases; unmatched junction bases: 10. Germline-derived CDR1 and CDR2 are GTSNPN and SVGIG (reference sequence). Written as DNA, the CDR3 is TGTGCCTGGACGCCCGGACTAGGGTCGAATGAGCAGTTCTTC. Encoded protein: CAWTPGLGSNEQFF.

On this clone: One end of the junction varies from germline; a read error may be responsible. The chain is built from TRBV23-1 and TRBJ2-7; 7 bases are shared with TRBD1. TRBV23-1 qualifies as an ORF whose function is uncertain. This CDR3 is built from 14 residues. The CDR3, as DNA: TGTGCCAGTACTCCGGGACAGAGCTCCTACGAGCAGTACTTC. This translates into CASTPGQSSYEQYF.

This clone was detected once. The chain has TRBV7-9 and TRBJ2-7, with D perhaps TRBD1 (5 bases). Per germline, CDR1 SEHNR and CDR2 FQNEAQ (reference sequence). The CDR3 sequence is 15 residues long. The V end was cut by 4 bases, the J end by 4 bases, with 17 bases between. The DNA for the CDR3 is TGTGCCAGCAGCTCAAGCGTTTTTCCAGGGTACGAGCAGTACTTC. The encoded protein is CASSSSVFPGYEQYF.

The chain employs TRBV5-6 and TRBJ1-2; D is uncertain. The CDR3 sequence is 12 residues long. V lost 4 bases to trimming and J lost 8 bases, with 12 bases between them. CDR1 and CDR2 from the germline V gene are SGHDT and YYEEEE. CDR3 sequence (DNA): TGTGCCAGCAGCCCGAGGTACGGAGGCTACACCTTC. It is translated as CASSPRYGGYTF.

This clone was observed once. This chain connects TRBV25-1 to TRBJ1-2; TRBD1 is a possible D gene (5 bases). The CDR3 is 13 residues long. Germline assignment: CDR1 MGHDK and CDR2 SYGVNS. V lost 4 bases, J lost 4 bases, and 10 bases lay in between. CDR3 nucleotides: TGTGCCAGCAGTGTGGGGCAGCCCTATGGCTACACCTTC. Its protein product is CASSVGQPYGYTF.

The CDR3 nucleotides are TGTGCCAGCTCACCCGCGGGAATGGCCCGTCTGTTCACAGATACGCAGTATTTT. Amino acid sequence: CASSPAGMARLFTDTQYF. This chain uses TRBV18 with TRBJ2-3; D is perhaps TRBD2 (6 bases). CDR3 length: 18 residues. Trimming stripped 3 bases from V and 2 bases from J, with 21 bases between. Germline CDR1 reads KGHSH; CDR2 reads LQKENI. The full variable domain, rest sourced from reference TRBV18 and TRBJ2-3, is NAGVMQNPRHLVRRRGQEARLRCSPMKGHSHVYWYRQLPEEGLKFMVYLQKENIIDESGMPKERFSAEFPKEGPSILRIQQVVRGDSAAYFCASSPAGMARLFTDTQYFGPGTRLTVL.

The chain uses TRBV4-2 and TRBJ1-5, with TRBD1 matching over 9 bases. Per germline, CDR1 LGHNA and CDR2 YNFKEQ. This CDR3 contains 15 residues. Losses at the gene ends were 7 bases for V and 7 bases for J; bases not matched to a gene: 11. CDR3 in DNA: TGTGCCAGCAACATACAACAGGGGGCTGGCCAGCCCCAGCATTTT. As protein: CASNIQQGAGQPQHF.

The chain recombines TRBV7-9 with TRBJ2-7; 7 nucleotides match TRBD2. Trimming at V came to 4 bases and at J to 1 base, leaving 10 bases not matched to a gene. This CDR3 contains 16 residues. Germline loops: CDR1 SEHNR, CDR2 FQNEAQ (reference sequence). In DNA, the CDR3 is TGTGCCAGCAGCTATTCTGGGGGGGGACGTTCCTACGAGCAGTACTTC. It specifies CASSYSGGGRSYEQYF.

This clone appeared a few times. The chain employs TRBV5-4 and TRBJ1-2; tentative D call: TRBD1 (5 bases). The CDR3 consists of 17 residues. With 0 bases removed from V and 4 bases from J, the gap between germline ends came to 19 bases. CDR1 is SGHNT and CDR2 is YYREEE in the germline V gene (reference sequence). CDR3 coding DNA: TGTGCCAGCAGCTTGGGTTGGAATGGCAGGGCAACCTATGGCTACACCTTC. It is translated as CASSLGWNGRATYGYTF. The full variable domain, its missing parts supplied by reference TRBV5-4 and TRBJ1-2, is ETGVTQSPTHLIKTRGQQVTLRCSSQSGHNTVSWYQQALGQGPQFIFQYYREEENGRGNFPPRFSGLQFPNYSSELNVNALELDDSALYLCASSLGWNGRATYGYTFGSGTRLTVV.

This clone was counted between two and nine times. The chain is built from TRBV2 and TRBJ1-2; 10 nucleotides agree with TRBD1. This CDR3 spans 13 amino acids. The V gene end was trimmed by 4 bases and the J gene end by 6 bases; junction bases not matched to a gene: 2. Germline V gives CDR1 SNHLY, CDR2 FYNNEI. The CDR3 reads CASSAGQGDGYTF. The CDR3 coding sequence is TGTGCCAGCAGTGCCGGACAGGGGGATGGCTACACCTTC.

Only a few counts were recorded for this clone. V usage is TRBV7-2 and J usage is TRBJ2-7; 8 bases align to TRBD2. J lost 4 bases, V lost 2 bases, and 7 bases had no gene match. The CDR3 is 15 residues long. Germline V CDR1 and CDR2: SGHTA, FQGNSA. The CDR3 sequence is CASSLFASGRYEQYF. The CDR3 DNA reads TGTGCCAGCAGCTTATTTGCGAGCGGGAGATACGAGCAGTACTTC.

This chain connects TRBV9 to TRBJ2-7; 15 bases map to TRBD2. Germline V gives CDR1 SGDLS, CDR2 YYNGEE. Losses at the gene ends were 2 bases for V and 7 bases for J; bases not matched to a gene: 7. There are 16 residues in the CDR3. The CDR3: CASSVGLAGGGREQYF. Here the CDR3 DNA reads TGTGCCAGCAGCGTGGGACTAGCGGGAGGCGGTCGGGAGCAGTACTTC.